This T cell receptor (beta chain) is drawn from a study of B cell selection in AIRE deficiency. Overall study findings and caveats: Patient Tconv and Treg cells showed healthy-like TCRBV usage, CDR3 length, diversity.

Conventional CD4 T cells were sorted as CD4+CD127+ cells. The V gene end was trimmed by 4 bases and the J gene end by 3 bases; junction bases not matched to a gene: 2. The CDR3 contains 14 residues. In germline, CDR1 is LNHDA, CDR2 SQIVND (reference sequence). TCRdb's table, derived via immunoSEQ multiplex PCR, lists solely in-frame clones and lacks some. The sample lists about 21,000 clones; 97% were seen once. As to this clone: Its cognate antigen is unknown.

This sequence was found in a human donor with AIRE deficiency. Sequencing input: conventional CD4+ T cells sorted from PBMCs. The chain joins TRBV19 to TRBJ2-7, with TRBD2 matching over 11 bases. The CDR3 reads CASSRTSGFYEQYF. Written as DNA, the CDR3 is TGTGCCAGTAGTAGGACTAGCGGGTTCTACGAGCAGTACTTC.